This T cell receptor (beta chain) was recovered during a study of patients and donors after allogeneic stem cell transplantation. This clonotype was counted at least ten times. Using its own MiXCR run on the RT-PCR reads, TCRdb lists one record per CDR3 protein. This table holds hundreds of thousands of distinct CDR3 sequences, 15% to 20% found once. CDR1 and CDR2 (germline): MGHRA, YSYEKL. J was trimmed by 3 bases and V by 1 base; bases with no gene match: 3. The CDR3 consists of 14 residues. The clonotype comes from a human donor who was either an allogeneic HSCT recipient or a stem cell or donor lymphocyte infusion donor (not recorded which). It is not recorded whose cells these are; they may come from a transplant donor. The sample comprised blood, either unsorted or a sorted T cell fraction (not recorded which). The gene calls are TRBV4-1 and TRBJ2-7; 7 bases match TRBD1. The CDR3 here is CASSQGQGNYEQYF. DNA for the CDR3: TGCGCCAGCAGCCAAGGACAGGGTAACTACGAGCAGTACTTC.